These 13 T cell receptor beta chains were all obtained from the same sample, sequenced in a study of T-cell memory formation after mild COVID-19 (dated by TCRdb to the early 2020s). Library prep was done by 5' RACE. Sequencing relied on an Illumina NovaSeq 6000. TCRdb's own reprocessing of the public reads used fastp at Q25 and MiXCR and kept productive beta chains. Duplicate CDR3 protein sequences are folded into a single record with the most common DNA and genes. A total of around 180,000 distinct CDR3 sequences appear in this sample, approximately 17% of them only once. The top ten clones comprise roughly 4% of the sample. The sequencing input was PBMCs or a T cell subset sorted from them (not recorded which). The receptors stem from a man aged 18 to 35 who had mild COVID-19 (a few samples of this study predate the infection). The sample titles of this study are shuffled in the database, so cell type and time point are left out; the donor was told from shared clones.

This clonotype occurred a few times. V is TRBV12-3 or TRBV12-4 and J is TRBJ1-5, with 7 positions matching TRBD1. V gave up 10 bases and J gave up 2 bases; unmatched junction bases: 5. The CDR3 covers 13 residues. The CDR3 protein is CATRGQGNQPQHF. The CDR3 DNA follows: TGTGCCACCCGTGGACAGGGCAATCAGCCCCAGCATTTT.

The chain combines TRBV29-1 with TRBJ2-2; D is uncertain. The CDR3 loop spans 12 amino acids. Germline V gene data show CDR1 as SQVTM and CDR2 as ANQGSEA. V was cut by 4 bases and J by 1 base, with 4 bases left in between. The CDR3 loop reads CSVARNTGELFF. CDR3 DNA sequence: TGCAGCGTTGCCCGGAACACCGGGGAGCTGTTTTTT.

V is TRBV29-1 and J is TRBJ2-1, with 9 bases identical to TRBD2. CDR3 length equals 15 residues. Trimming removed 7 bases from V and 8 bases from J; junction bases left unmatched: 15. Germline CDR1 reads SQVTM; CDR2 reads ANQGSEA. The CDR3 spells CSAGLATRVGDEQFF. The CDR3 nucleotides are TGCAGCGCCGGACTAGCGACACGCGTGGGCGATGAGCAGTTCTTC.

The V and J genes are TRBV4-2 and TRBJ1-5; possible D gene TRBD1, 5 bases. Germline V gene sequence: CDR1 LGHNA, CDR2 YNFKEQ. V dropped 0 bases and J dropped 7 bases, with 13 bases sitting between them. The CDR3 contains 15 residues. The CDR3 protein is CASSQDGAARQPQHF. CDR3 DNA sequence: TGTGCCAGCAGCCAAGATGGGGCGGCAAGGCAGCCCCAGCATTTT.

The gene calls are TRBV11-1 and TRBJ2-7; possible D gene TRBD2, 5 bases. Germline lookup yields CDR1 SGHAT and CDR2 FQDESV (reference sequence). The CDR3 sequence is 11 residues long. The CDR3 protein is CASSLAGEQYV. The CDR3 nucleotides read TGTGCCAGCAGCCTAGCCGGGGAGCAGTACGTC.

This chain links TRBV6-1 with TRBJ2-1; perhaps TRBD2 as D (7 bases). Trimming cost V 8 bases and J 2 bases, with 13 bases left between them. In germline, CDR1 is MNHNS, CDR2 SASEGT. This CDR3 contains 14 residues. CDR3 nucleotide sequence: TGTGCCAGCGGCGGGGGCCGCACCTACAATGAGCAGTTCTTC. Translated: CASGGGRTYNEQFF.

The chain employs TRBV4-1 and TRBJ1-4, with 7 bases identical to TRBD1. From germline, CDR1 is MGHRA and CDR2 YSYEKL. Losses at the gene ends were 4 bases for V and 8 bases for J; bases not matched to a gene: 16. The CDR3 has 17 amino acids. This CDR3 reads CASSRMRSAGGTEKLFF. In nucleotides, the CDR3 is TGCGCCAGCAGCCGCATGCGGTCGGCAGGGGGGACAGAAAAACTGTTTTTT.

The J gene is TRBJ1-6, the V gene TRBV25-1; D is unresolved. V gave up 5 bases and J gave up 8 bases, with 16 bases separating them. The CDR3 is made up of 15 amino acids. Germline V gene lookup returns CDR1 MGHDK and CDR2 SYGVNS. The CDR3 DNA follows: TGTGCCAGCAGTCAAGACGGTATGGATGATTCACCCCTCCACTTT. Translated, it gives CASSQDGMDDSPLHF.

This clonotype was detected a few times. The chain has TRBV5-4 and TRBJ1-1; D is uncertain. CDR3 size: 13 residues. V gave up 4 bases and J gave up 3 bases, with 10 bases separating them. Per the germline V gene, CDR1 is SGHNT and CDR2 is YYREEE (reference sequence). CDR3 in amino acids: CASSPRRDTEAFF. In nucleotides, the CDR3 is TGTGCCAGCAGCCCCCGACGCGACACTGAAGCTTTCTTT.

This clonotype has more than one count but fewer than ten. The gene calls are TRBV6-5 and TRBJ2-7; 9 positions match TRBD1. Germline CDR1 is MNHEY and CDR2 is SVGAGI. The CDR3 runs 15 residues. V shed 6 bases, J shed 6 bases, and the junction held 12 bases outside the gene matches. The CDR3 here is CASSLPGQGVGEQYV. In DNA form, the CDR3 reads TGTGCCAGCAGCCTCCCGGGACAGGGAGTGGGCGAGCAGTACGTC.

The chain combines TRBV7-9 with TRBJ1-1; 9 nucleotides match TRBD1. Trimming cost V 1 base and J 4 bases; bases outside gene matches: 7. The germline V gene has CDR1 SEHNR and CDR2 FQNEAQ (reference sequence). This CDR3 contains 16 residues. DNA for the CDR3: TGTGCCAGCAGCTTAGGGGGACAGGGTGGAACCACTGAAGCTTTCTTT. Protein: CASSLGGQGGTTEAFF.

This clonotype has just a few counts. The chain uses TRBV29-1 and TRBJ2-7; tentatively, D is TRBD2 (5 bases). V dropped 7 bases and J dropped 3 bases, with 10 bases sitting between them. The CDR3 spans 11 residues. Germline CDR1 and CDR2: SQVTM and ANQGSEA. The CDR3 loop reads CSGGRDYEQYF. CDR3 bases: TGCAGCGGCGGACGGGACTACGAGCAGTACTTC.

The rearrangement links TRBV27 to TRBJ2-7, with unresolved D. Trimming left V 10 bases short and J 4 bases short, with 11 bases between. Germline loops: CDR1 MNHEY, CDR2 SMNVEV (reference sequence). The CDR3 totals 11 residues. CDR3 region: CANLGRYEQYV. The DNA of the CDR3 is TGTGCCAACCTGGGCAGGTACGAGCAGTACGTC.